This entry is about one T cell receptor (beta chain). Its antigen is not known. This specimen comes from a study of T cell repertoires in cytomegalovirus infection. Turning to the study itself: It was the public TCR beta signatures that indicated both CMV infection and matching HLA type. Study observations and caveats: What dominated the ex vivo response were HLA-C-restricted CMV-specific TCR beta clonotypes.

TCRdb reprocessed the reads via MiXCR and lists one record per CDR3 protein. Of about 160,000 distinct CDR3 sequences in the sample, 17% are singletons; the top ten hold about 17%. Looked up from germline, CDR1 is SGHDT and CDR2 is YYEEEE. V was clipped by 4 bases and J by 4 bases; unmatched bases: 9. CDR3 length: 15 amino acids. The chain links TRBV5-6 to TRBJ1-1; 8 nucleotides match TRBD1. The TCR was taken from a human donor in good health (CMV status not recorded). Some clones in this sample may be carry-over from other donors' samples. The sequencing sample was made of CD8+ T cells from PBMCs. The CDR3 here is CASSAPTGVGTEAFF. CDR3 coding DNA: TGTGCCAGCAGCGCGCCGACAGGGGTCGGCACTGAAGCTTTCTTT. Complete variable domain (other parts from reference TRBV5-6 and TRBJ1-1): DAGVTQSPTHLIKTRGQQVTLRCSPKSGHDTVSWYQQALGQGPQFIFQYYEEEERQRGNFPDRFSGHQFPNYSSELNVNALLLGDSALYLCASSAPTGVGTEAFFGQGTRLTVV.